Listed below are T cell receptor beta chains from one sample, sequenced in a study of T cells in Graves' hyperthyroidism and ophthalmopathy. TCRdb itself ran the multiplex PCR reads through MiXCR, one entry per CDR3 protein. The table includes about 290,000 distinct CDR3 sequences, roughly 15% detected once. Input material: blood. The receptors shown here come from a woman in her forties or fifties with Graves' hyperthyroidism that later progressed to Graves' ophthalmopathy. Each CDR3 is given with its conserved first and last residue. The D gene is left open where the match is weak. Clone size appears in some rows only: once, few, many, or a class for an expanded clone.

clone size | J gene | D gene | V gene | CDR3 DNA | CDR3 protein
many | TRBJ2-5 | TRBD1 | TRBV5-1 | TGCGCCAGCAGCTTAGGAACAGGGGTTCTGGAGACCCAGTACTTC | CASSLGTGVLETQYF
few | TRBJ2-2 | . | TRBV7-9 | TGTGCCAGCAGCCAGGGGGAGCTGTTTTTT | CASSQGELFF
many | TRBJ2-7 | . | TRBV20-1 | TGCAGTGCTAGAGGCCCCCGGCAAGGCTACGAGCAGTACTTC | CSARGPRQGYEQYF
many | TRBJ2-2 | TRBD2 | TRBV13 | TGTGCCAGCAGCTTAGTGTCTAGCGGGAGTCGAGAGCTGTTTTTT | CASSLVSSGSRELFF
many | TRBJ1-3 | . | TRBV3-1 | TGTGCCAGCAGCCAAGGGGCCGCGGCTGGAAACACCATATATTTT | CASSQGAAAGNTIYF
many | TRBJ2-1 | TRBD2 | TRBV20-1 | TGCAGTGCGTCGCCCCGGACTAGCGGGAATGAGCAGTTCTTC | CSASPRTSGNEQFF
. | TRBJ2-1 | TRBD2 | TRBV20-1 | TGCAGTGCTAGTAAAAGGGGGACTAGCGGGATTCCTTTCGCCTACAATGAGCAGTTCTTC | CSASKRGTSGIPFAYNEQFF
few | TRBJ1-1 | . | TRBV5-1 | TGCGCCAGCACCCGGGGCACTGAAGCTTTCTTT | CASTRGTEAFF
many | TRBJ2-1 | . | TRBV2 | TGTGCCAGCAAAGGTGCCTACAATGAGCAGTTCTTC | CASKGAYNEQFF
many | TRBJ2-1 | . | TRBV28 | TGTGCCAGCAGGACCCTTGGGGCCTACAATGAGCAGTTCTTC | CASRTLGAYNEQFF
many | TRBJ2-1 | TRBD1 | TRBV6-1 | TGTGCCAGCAGACCTTTTTCAGCCGGGACAGGGGGGAATGAGCAGTTCTTC | CASRPFSAGTGGNEQFF
many | TRBJ1-1 | TRBD1 | TRBV5-1 | TGCGCCAGCAGCCCGGGACAGGTAAACACTGAAGCTTTCTTT | CASSPGQVNTEAFF
many | TRBJ1-4 | TRBD1 | TRBV10-1 | TGCGCCAGCAGTACAGGGGGAACTAATGAAAAACTGTTTTTT | CASSTGGTNEKLFF
many | TRBJ2-1 | . | TRBV7-3 | TGTGCCAGCAGCTTGGGGATGCGGGCGGGAAACAATGAGCAGTTCTTC | CASSLGMRAGNNEQFF
many | TRBJ2-1 | TRBD2 | TRBV7-9 | TGTGCCAGCAGCAGCAACCGGGGGGTCGGGGAGCAGTTCTTC | CASSSNRGVGEQFF
many | TRBJ2-7 | . | TRBV28 | TGTGCCAGCAAACGGGGCTACGAGCAGTACTTC | CASKRGYEQYF
few | TRBJ2-7 | TRBD2 | TRBV6-1 | TGTGCCAGCTACCCCATGGGACTAGCCTTACACGAGCAGTACTTC | CASYPMGLALHEQYF
many | TRBJ2-7 | TRBD2 | TRBV7-2 | TGTGCCAGCAGCATCACGGGGGGGGGACGGAACTACGAGCAGTACTTC | CASSITGGGRNYEQYF
. | TRBJ1-1 | TRBD1 | TRBV19 | TGTGCCAGTTGCAGCGACAGGGGAGGGTGGTGGGCTTTCTTT | CASCSDRGGWWAFF
few | TRBJ2-1 | TRBD1 | TRBV7-2 | TGTGCCAGCAGCTACAGGACAGGGTTAAGCTCCTACAATGAGCAGTTCTTC | CASSYRTGLSSYNEQFF
. | TRBJ1-2 | TRBD1 | TRBV5-6 | TGTGCCAGCAGCTTGGTTACAGGGGGCGGGGGCTACACCTTC | CASSLVTGGGGYTF
many | TRBJ2-7 | . | TRBV11-1 | TGTGCCAGCAGCTCCGGAAACAGGTTTCCTTCCTCCTACGAGCAGTACTTC | CASSSGNRFPSSYEQYF
many | TRBJ1-3 | TRBD1 | TRBV3-1 | TGTGCCAGCAGGTCCCAGGGGGCTTTCGGAAACACCATATATTTT | CASRSQGAFGNTIYF
many | TRBJ2-3 | TRBD2 | TRBV3-1 | TGTGCCAGCAGCCAAATGATGGCGGGAGTAGGTGAAGATACGCAGTATTTT | CASSQMMAGVGEDTQYF
many | TRBJ2-7 | TRBD2 | TRBV28 | TGTGCCAGCCGGGCGGGGGGGGGCACCTACGAGCAGTACTTC | CASRAGGGTYEQYF
many | TRBJ2-1 | TRBD2 | TRBV11-2 | TGTGCCAGCAGCTCTTTACTAGCGGACGGAAGCAATGAGCAGTTCTTC | CASSSLLADGSNEQFF
few | TRBJ2-7 | TRBD2 | TRBV5-1 | TGCGCCAGCAGCGGATCCGGGACTAGCCGAACCTACGAGCAGTACTTC | CASSGSGTSRTYEQYF
. | TRBJ2-6 | . | TRBV5-4 | TGTGCCAGCAGCTTCGGGTGGTCAGGGTTATCTGGGGCCAACGTCCTGACTTTC | CASSFGWSGLSGANVLTF
few | TRBJ1-5 | . | TRBV4-1 | TGCGCCAGCAGCCAACAGGGTTTCGATCAGCCCCAGCATTTT | CASSQQGFDQPQHF
few | TRBJ2-7 | TRBD2 | TRBV19 | TGTGCCAGTAGTATAAAGGCGGGAGCGAACTACGAGCAGTACTTC | CASSIKAGANYEQYF
. | TRBJ2-7 | TRBD1 | TRBV19 | TGTGCCAGTACTCCTACAGGGGTGCCCTACGAGCAGTACTTC | CASTPTGVPYEQYF
. | TRBJ2-2 | . | TRBV25-1 | TGTGCCAGCAGTGAACTCGTCACCGGGGAGCTGTTTTTT | CASSELVTGELFF
. | TRBJ2-7 | TRBD2 | TRBV7-6 | TGTGCCAGCAGCCCGGGAGGACTAGCGGGACGCTACGAGCAGTACTTC | CASSPGGLAGRYEQYF
many | TRBJ1-2 | . | TRBV12-3/TRBV12-4 | TGTGCCAGCAGTTTACAGGGGTTCTATGGCTACACCTTC | CASSLQGFYGYTF
many | TRBJ2-7 | TRBD1 | TRBV7-2 | TGTGCCAGCAGCACCCGACAGGGGGCCTACGAGCAGTACTTC | CASSTRQGAYEQYF
many | TRBJ2-3 | TRBD2 | TRBV18 | TGTGCCAGCTCAACCAGGGCTAGCGGTAGCACAGATACGCAGTATTTT | CASSTRASGSTDTQYF
many | TRBJ1-2 | . | TRBV27 | TGTGCCAGCAGTTTATCATACGGGGGCTATGGCTACACCTTC | CASSLSYGGYGYTF
many | TRBJ2-7 | TRBD2 | TRBV20-1 | TGCAGTGCTAGAGATGGGACTAGTCACGACGAGCAGTACTTC | CSARDGTSHDEQYF
. | TRBJ2-3 | . | TRBV24-1 | TGTGCCACCAGTGATCCAAGTGATCTCGGCACAGATACGCAGTATTTT | CATSDPSDLGTDTQYF
many | TRBJ2-7 | . | TRBV27 | TGTGCCAGCAGTTACGCGGACTCGTCCTACGAGCAGTACTTC | CASSYADSSYEQYF
. | TRBJ2-5 | . | TRBV6-1 | TGTGCCAGTCTGGACATCCTAGACCATCAGACCCAGTACTTC | CASLDILDHQTQYF
once | TRBJ2-1 | . | TRBV28 | TGTGCCAGCGGGCCCGAGGGAGCCTACAATGAGCAGTTCTTC | CASGPEGAYNEQFF
many | TRBJ2-7 | . | TRBV7-2 | TGTGCCAGCAGCTTATTGGGCGGTTTGAGCTCCTACGAGCAGTACTTC | CASSLLGGLSSYEQYF
many | TRBJ1-2 | TRBD1 | TRBV24-1 | TGTGCCACCAGTGATGCCGCCCGACAGGGGGAAAACTATGGCTACACCTTC | CATSDAARQGENYGYTF
few | TRBJ1-1 | . | TRBV29-1 | TGCAGCGTTGAAGAACTGGAGGGAATGGGCTCTGAAGCTTTCTTT | CSVEELEGMGSEAFF
. | TRBJ1-6 | TRBD1 | TRBV5-4 | TGTGCCAGCAGCACCGGACAGGGGTTAATTAATTCACCCCTCCACTTT | CASSTGQGLINSPLHF
many | TRBJ2-1 | TRBD2 | TRBV7-9 | TGTGCCAGCAGCTCCCCCCGGGGACTAGCGAGACCAATGGATGATGAGCAGTTCTTC | CASSSPRGLARPMDDEQFF
many | TRBJ1-2 | TRBD1 | TRBV2 | TGTGCCAGCAGGGGACAGGGAAACTACTATGGCTACACCTTC | CASRGQGNYYGYTF
. | TRBJ2-5 | TRBD2 | TRBV7-3 | TGTGCCAGCACCCTCAGGTGGGGACTAGCGGGAGGAGAGACCCAGTACTTC | CASTLRWGLAGGETQYF